This T cell receptor (beta chain) was obtained from a study of metastatic and nonmetastatic thyroid tumors. Study-level information: Both malignant and benign thyroid patients supplied peripheral blood and tumor or nodule tissue samples, across which the repertoires of these patients were then compared.

This CDR3 is 16 amino acids long. V was pared by 6 bases and J by 6 bases, with 14 bases of the junction left unmatched. This clone turned up a few times. Patients had received no treatment of any kind before thyroid surgery. TCRdb re-called clones via MiXCR from the PCR reads. The data contain about 92,000 clones, 15% of them singletons. The J gene is TRBJ1-2, the V gene TRBV12-3 or TRBV12-4; 9 bases agree with TRBD1. What was sequenced was blood. This receptor was obtained from a female donor with papillary thyroid cancer or a benign thyroid nodule (not recorded which). Some clones in this sample may be carry-over from other donors' samples. DNA for the CDR3: TGTGCCAGCAGCTCGTTCCAGACAGGGGGATACCATGGCTACACCTTC. The encoded protein is CASSSFQTGGYHGYTF.